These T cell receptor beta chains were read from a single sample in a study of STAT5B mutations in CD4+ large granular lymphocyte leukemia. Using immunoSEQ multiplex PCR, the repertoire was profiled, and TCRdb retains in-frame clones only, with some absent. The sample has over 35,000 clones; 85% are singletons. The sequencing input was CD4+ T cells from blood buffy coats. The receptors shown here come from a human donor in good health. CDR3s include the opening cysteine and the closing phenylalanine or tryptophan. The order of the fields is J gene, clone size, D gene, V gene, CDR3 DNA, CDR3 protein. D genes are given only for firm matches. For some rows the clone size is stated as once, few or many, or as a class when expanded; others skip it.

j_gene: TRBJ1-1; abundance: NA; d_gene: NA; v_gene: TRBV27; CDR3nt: TGTGCCAGCAGTGCTTCCTTTGGGGGGCTCTCGACTGAAGCTTTCTTT; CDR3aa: CASSASFGGLSTEAFF
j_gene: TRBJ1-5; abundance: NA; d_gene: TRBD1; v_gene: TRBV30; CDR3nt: TGTGCCTGGAGACGACAGGGAGGGGGTCAGCCCCAGCATTTT; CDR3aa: CAWRRQGGGQPQHF
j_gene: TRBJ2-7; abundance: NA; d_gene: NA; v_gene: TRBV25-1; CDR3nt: TGTGCCAGCAGTGAATTGAGGTCCGAGCAGTACTTC; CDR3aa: CASSELRSEQYF
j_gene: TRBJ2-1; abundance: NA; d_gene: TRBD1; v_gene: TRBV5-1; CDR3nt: TGCGCCAGCAGCATACAGGGGGCGAATGAGCAGTTCTTC; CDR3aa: CASSIQGANEQFF
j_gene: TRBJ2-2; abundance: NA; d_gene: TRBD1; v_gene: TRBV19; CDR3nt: TGTGCCAGTAATACCGGGACAGGGGGTGCGAACACCGGGGAGCTGTTTTTT; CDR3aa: CASNTGTGGANTGELFF
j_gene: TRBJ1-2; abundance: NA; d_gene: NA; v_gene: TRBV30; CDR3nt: TGTGCCTGGAGCCGATCTGGCGGGACACCCAGCTATGGCTACACCTTC; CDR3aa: CAWSRSGGTPSYGYTF
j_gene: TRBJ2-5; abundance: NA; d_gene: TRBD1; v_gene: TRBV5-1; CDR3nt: TGCGCCAGCAGCACAGGACAGGGCGGGGAGACCCAGTACTTC; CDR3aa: CASSTGQGGETQYF
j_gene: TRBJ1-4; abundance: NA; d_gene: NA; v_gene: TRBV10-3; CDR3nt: TGTGCCATCAGTGAGGAGTCGGGGGCTAATGAAAAACTGTTTTTT; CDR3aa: CAISEESGANEKLFF
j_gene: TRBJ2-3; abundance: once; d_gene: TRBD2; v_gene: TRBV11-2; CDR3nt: TGTGCCAGCAGCTTAGAGGGACTAGCGGGGGTTAGCACAGATACGCAGTATTTT; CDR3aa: CASSLEGLAGVSTDTQYF
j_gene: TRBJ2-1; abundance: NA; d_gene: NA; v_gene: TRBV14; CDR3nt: TGTGCCAGCAGCCGGGACCTGCGCCCGGGAGAGCAGTTCTTC; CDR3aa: CASSRDLRPGEQFF
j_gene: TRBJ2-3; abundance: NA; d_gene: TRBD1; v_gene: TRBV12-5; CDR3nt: TGTGCTAGTGGACCGGGACAGGGGTCCACAGATACGCAGTATTTT; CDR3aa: CASGPGQGSTDTQYF
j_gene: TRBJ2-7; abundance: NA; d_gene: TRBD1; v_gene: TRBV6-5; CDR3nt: TGTGCCAGCAGTTGGGGACAGGAGGGAGGCGAGCAGTACTTC; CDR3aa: CASSWGQEGGEQYF
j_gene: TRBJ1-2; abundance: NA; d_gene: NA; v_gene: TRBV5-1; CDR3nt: TGCGCCAGCAGCCGCACGAATGGGGCAGACAATGGCTACACCTTC; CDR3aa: CASSRTNGADNGYTF
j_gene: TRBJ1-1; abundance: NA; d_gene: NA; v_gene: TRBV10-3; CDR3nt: TGTGCCATCACCGTTGGCAGGAATCGTGAGGCTTTCTTT; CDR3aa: CAITVGRNREAFF
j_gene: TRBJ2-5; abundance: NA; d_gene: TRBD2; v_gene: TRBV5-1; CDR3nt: TGCGCCAGCAGCTTGGCACTAGCGGGGCTACAAGAGACCCAGTACTTC; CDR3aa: CASSLALAGLQETQYF
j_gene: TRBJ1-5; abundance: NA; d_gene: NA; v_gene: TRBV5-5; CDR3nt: TGTGCCAGCAGCTTCTCGGTAGGACAGCCCCAGCATTTT; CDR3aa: CASSFSVGQPQHF
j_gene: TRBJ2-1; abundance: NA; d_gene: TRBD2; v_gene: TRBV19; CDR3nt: TGTGCCAGTAGTACCGCCGGGACTAAAAACAATGAGCAGTTCTTC; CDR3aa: CASSTAGTKNNEQFF
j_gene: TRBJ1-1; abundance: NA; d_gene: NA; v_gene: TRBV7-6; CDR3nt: TGTGCCAGCAGCTCGGGGGGAACGAACACTGAAGCTTTCTTT; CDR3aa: CASSSGGTNTEAFF
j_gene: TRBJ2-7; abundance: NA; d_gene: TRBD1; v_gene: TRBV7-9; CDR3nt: TGTGCCAGCAGCGGACAGGACAACTACGAGCAGTACTTC; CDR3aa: CASSGQDNYEQYF
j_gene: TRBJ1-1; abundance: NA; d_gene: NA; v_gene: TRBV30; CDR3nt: TGTGCCTGGGGGGGTTATGGACGGTCGAACACTGAAGCTTTCTTT; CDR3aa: CAWGGYGRSNTEAFF
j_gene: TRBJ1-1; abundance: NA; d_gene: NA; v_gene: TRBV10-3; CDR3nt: TGTGCCATCAGTGAGTCTGCAGGGTTCACTGAAGCTTTCTTT; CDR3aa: CAISESAGFTEAFF
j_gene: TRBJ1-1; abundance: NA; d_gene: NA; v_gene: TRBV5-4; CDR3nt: TGTGCCAGCCGGATCGGGCAGTTGAACACTGAAGCTTTCTTT; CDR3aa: CASRIGQLNTEAFF
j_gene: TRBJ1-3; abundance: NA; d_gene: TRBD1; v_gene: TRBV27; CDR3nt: TGTGCCAGCAGGCCTGGGACAGAGGGGACCATATATTTT; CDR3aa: CASRPGTEGTIYF
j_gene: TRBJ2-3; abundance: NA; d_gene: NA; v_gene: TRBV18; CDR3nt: TGTGCCAGCTCGGTGACTGAAACTAGCACAGATACGCAGTATTTT; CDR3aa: CASSVTETSTDTQYF
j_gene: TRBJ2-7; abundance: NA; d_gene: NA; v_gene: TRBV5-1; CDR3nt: TGCGCCAGCAGCCCGCAGTCGGAGGCCATATACGAGCAGTACTTC; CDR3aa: CASSPQSEAIYEQYF
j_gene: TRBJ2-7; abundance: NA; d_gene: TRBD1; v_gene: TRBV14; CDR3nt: TGTGCCAGCAGCCAAGGACAGGGGCCCTACGAGCAGTACTTC; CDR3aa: CASSQGQGPYEQYF
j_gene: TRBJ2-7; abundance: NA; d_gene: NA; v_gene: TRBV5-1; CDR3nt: TGCGCCAGCAGCCAGAACCCTTCGACACACGGGCTGGACGAGCAGTACTTC; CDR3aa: CASSQNPSTHGLDEQYF